Shown below are 30 T cell receptor beta chains from a single sample sequenced in a study of CD8 T cells in ankylosing spondylitis. TCRdb itself ran the 5' RACE reads through MiXCR, one entry per CDR3 protein. The sample records around 90,000 distinct CDR3 sequences, around 26% being singletons. The sequenced sample was blood, either unsorted or a sorted T cell fraction (not recorded which). Receptors were obtained from a male donor with ankylosing spondylitis or in good health (not recorded which).

J is TRBJ1-1 and V is TRBV5-5; no clear D. Germline CDR1 reads SGHKS; CDR2 reads YYEKEE (reference sequence). V dropped 5 bases and J dropped 1 base, with 18 bases sitting between them. The CDR3 runs to 16 residues. CDR3 sequence: CASRHRIWGANTEAFF. The DNA for the CDR3 is TGTGCCAGCAGACACCGTATATGGGGAGCGAACACTGAAGCTTTCTTT.

At least ten counts were recorded for this clonotype. The genes are TRBV4-2 and TRBJ2-7; D gene uncertain. Germline lookup yields CDR1 LGHNA and CDR2 YNFKEQ. There are 12 residues in the CDR3. The V end was cut by 5 bases, the J end by 3 bases, with 8 bases between. This CDR3 is CASSSPHYEQYF. Written as DNA, the CDR3 is TGTGCCAGCAGCTCTCCACACTACGAGCAGTACTTC.

V gene TRBV7-2 combines with J gene TRBJ1-5; D is undetermined. V shed 2 bases and J shed 4 bases, with 6 bases lying between them. The CDR3 covers 13 residues. CDR1 SGHTA and CDR2 FQGNSA come from the germline V gene. The CDR3 protein is CASSLRVNQPQHF. CDR3 sequence (DNA): TGTGCCAGCAGCTTAAGAGTTAATCAGCCCCAGCATTTT. The variable domain in full, with the rest retrieved from reference TRBV7-2 and TRBJ1-5, is GAGVSQSPSNKVTEKGKDVELRCDPISGHTALYWYRQSLGQGLEFLIYFQGNSAPDKSGLPSDRFSAERTGGSVSTLTIQRTQQEDSAVYLCASSLRVNQPQHFGDGTRLSIL.

The J gene is TRBJ2-3, the V gene TRBV2; D not resolved. The length of the CDR3 is 15 residues. V dropped 6 bases and J dropped 1 base, with 14 bases sitting between them. CDR1 SNHLY and CDR2 FYNNEI come from the germline V gene. CDR3 residues: CASSADIWGTDTQYF. The CDR3 DNA sequence: TGTGCCAGCAGCGCCGACATCTGGGGCACAGATACGCAGTATTTT.

The rearrangement joins TRBV3-1 to TRBJ2-1, with D possibly TRBD1 on 5 matching bases. The CDR3 runs 19 residues. V gave up 4 bases and J gave up 0 bases, with 22 bases separating them. Germline lookup yields CDR1 LGHDT and CDR2 YNNKEL (reference sequence). The CDR3 DNA reads TGTGCCAGCAGCCTTCATGGACACACTCATTGGGGCTCCTACAATGAGCAGTTCTTC. Encoded protein: CASSLHGHTHWGSYNEQFF.

This clonotype was counted once. J is TRBJ2-3 and V is TRBV20-1, with TRBD2 matching 13 bases. Germline V gives CDR1 DFQATT, CDR2 SNEGSKA (reference sequence). The V and J ends lost 5 bases and 5 bases, in that order; junction bases with no gene match: 10. The CDR3 sequence is 16 residues long. CDR3 sequence: CSAGTSGASRRDTQYF. CDR3 nucleotide sequence: TGCAGTGCTGGGACTAGCGGGGCCTCAAGACGAGATACGCAGTATTTT.

The V gene is TRBV7-9, the J gene TRBJ1-4; D call uncertain. The germline gives CDR1 SEHNR, CDR2 FQNEAQ (reference sequence). V lost 1 base, J lost 3 bases, and 15 bases lay in between. The CDR3 consists of 17 residues. CDR3 in DNA: TGTGCCAGCAGCTTAGTAGGCAGCAGTGGGGCTAATGAAAAACTGTTTTTT. As protein: CASSLVGSSGANEKLFF.

V is TRBV5-1 and J is TRBJ2-3; TRBD1 matches 10 bases. The germline V gene encodes CDR1 SGHRS and CDR2 YFSETQ. The CDR3 consists of 16 residues. The trim removed 4 bases at V and 0 bases at J, leaving 5 bases unmatched. The CDR3 loop reads CASSGEGQGSTDTQYF. The CDR3 nucleotides are TGCGCCAGCAGCGGGGAGGGACAGGGGAGCACAGATACGCAGTATTTT.

This rearrangement joins TRBV5-6 to TRBJ1-5; 7 nucleotides match TRBD1. V lost 4 bases to trimming and J lost 2 bases; unmatched junction nucleotides: 3. The CDR3 is 14 residues long. Germline V gene sequence: CDR1 SGHDT, CDR2 YYEEEE. In nucleotides, the CDR3 is TGTGCCAGCAGCCTCGGGACAGGCAATCAGCCCCAGCATTTT. Translating it yields CASSLGTGNQPQHF. Looking up the rest from reference TRBV5-6 and TRBJ1-5 gives the full variable domain: DAGVTQSPTHLIKTRGQQVTLRCSPKSGHDTVSWYQQALGQGPQFIFQYYEEEERQRGNFPDRFSGHQFPNYSSELNVNALLLGDSALYLCASSLGTGNQPQHFGDGTRLSIL.

The rearrangement uses TRBV5-1 and TRBJ1-1; D not certain. Trimming removed 3 bases at V and 4 bases at J, with 13 bases between. This CDR3 is built from 14 residues. Germline V gene data show CDR1 as SGHRS and CDR2 as YFSETQ. Here the CDR3 DNA reads TGCGCCAGCAGCTATCCCGAAGGGAGCACTGAAGCTTTCTTT. It is translated as CASSYPEGSTEAFF.

This clonotype has only one observation. The chain links TRBV7-9 to TRBJ1-2; D may be TRBD1 (5 bases). Trimming cost V 1 base and J 4 bases, with 13 bases left between them. The CDR3 length is 15 residues. In germline, CDR1 is SEHNR, CDR2 FQNEAQ (reference sequence). CDR3 sequence reads: CASSLGDVRGYGYTF. CDR3 DNA: TGTGCCAGCAGCTTAGGGGACGTTAGGGGCTATGGCTACACCTTC.

This clonotype was observed a handful of times. The rearrangement uses TRBV5-6 and TRBJ2-5, with 12 positions matching TRBD2. V shed 2 bases, J shed 5 bases, and the junction held 4 bases outside the gene matches. The length of the CDR3 is 15 residues. The germline gives CDR1 SGHDT, CDR2 YYEEEE. The CDR3 loop is CASSFGTSGRETQYF. For the CDR3, the DNA is TGTGCCAGCAGCTTTGGCACTAGCGGGAGGGAGACCCAGTACTTC.

The CDR3 DNA reads TGTGCCAGTAGCATGACTAGCGGACGCCCCCCCTACGAGCAGTACTTC. Translating it yields CASSMTSGRPPYEQYF. This rearrangement joins TRBV19 to TRBJ2-7; 9 bases fit TRBD2. This CDR3 comprises 16 residues. J lost 2 bases, V lost 6 bases, and 11 bases had no gene match. CDR1 LNHDA and CDR2 SQIVND come from the germline V gene (reference sequence). The full variable domain, with the rest looked up from reference TRBV19 and TRBJ2-7, is DGGITQSPKYLFRKEGQNVTLSCEQNLNHDAMYWYRQDPGQGLRLIYYSQIVNDFQKGDIAEGYSVSREKKESFPLTVTSAQKNPTAFYLCASSMTSGRPPYEQYFGPGTRLTVT.

The gene calls are TRBV5-6 and TRBJ2-7; 10 bases are shared with TRBD1. Per germline, CDR1 SGHDT and CDR2 YYEEEE. CDR3 length: 14 amino acids. The ends lost 5 bases at V and 4 bases at J; junction bases unmatched: 6. The CDR3 DNA sequence: TGTGCCAGCAGGGGGACAGGGGATGAGTACGAGCAGTACTTC. Its translation: CASRGTGDEYEQYF.

In its sample, this clonotype was seen a few times. The chain couples TRBV12-3 or TRBV12-4 to TRBJ2-3; 9 bases align to TRBD2. CDR3 length: 15 residues. The ends lost 3 bases at V and 6 bases at J; junction bases unmatched: 7. The CDR3: CASSFASGKLDTQYF. The CDR3 DNA reads TGTGCCAGCAGTTTCGCTAGCGGGAAATTGGATACGCAGTATTTT.

This clonotype was seen a handful of times. The chain is built from TRBV5-5 and TRBJ2-3, with TRBD1 identical over 7 bases. Looked up from germline, CDR1 is SGHKS and CDR2 is YYEKEE (reference sequence). The CDR3 consists of 14 residues. J was trimmed by 6 bases and V by 5 bases; bases with no gene match: 9. This chain's CDR3 is CASSLTGDLDTQYF. The CDR3 DNA reads as TGTGCCAGCAGTCTAACAGGGGATCTGGATACGCAGTATTTT.

This chain connects TRBV7-8 to TRBJ2-2, with D perhaps TRBD2 (5 bases). The CDR3 totals 14 residues. V lost 9 bases to trimming and J lost 0 bases, with 11 bases between them. CDR1 is SGHVS, CDR2 FQNEAQ, per germline. The CDR3 sequence: CASTRGTNTGELFF. As DNA, the CDR3 is TGTGCCAGTACCCGGGGAACGAACACCGGGGAGCTGTTTTTT.

The chain carries TRBV7-3 and TRBJ2-3; 8 bases align to TRBD2. V lost 6 bases and J lost 0; bases outside the gene matches: 5. This CDR3 has 15 residues. Germline CDR1 is SGHTA and CDR2 is FQGTGA. The CDR3 DNA is TGTGCCAGCAGTAACGGGGGGGCTAGCACAGATACGCAGTATTTT. Its protein is CASSNGGASTDTQYF. Full variable domain (remainder filled in from reference TRBV7-3 and TRBJ2-3): GAGVSQTPSNKVTEKGKYVELRCDPISGHTALYWYRQSLGQGPEFLIYFQGTGAADDSGLPNDRFFAVRPEGSVSTLKIQRTERGDSAVYLCASSNGGASTDTQYFGPGTRLTVL.

This clonotype has ten or more counts. The chain employs TRBV5-5 and TRBJ2-2, with D unclear. This CDR3 is 18 amino acids long. V was trimmed by 4 bases and J by 2 bases, leaving 21 bases between them. Germline V gene data show CDR1 as SGHKS and CDR2 as YYEKEE (reference sequence). CDR3 in amino acids: CASSMEIPGPLNTGELFF. CDR3 in DNA: TGTGCCAGCAGCATGGAGATTCCCGGGCCCTTAAACACCGGGGAGCTGTTTTTT.

Written as DNA, the CDR3 is TGTGCCAGCAGCCCGGGACTAGCGGGAACCTACGAGCAGTACTTC. Translation gives CASSPGLAGTYEQYF. The V gene is TRBV6-1, the J gene TRBJ2-7, with 13 nucleotides matching TRBD2. The CDR3 runs 15 residues. From germline, CDR1 is MNHNS and CDR2 SASEGT. With V trimmed by 6 bases and J by 2 bases, 4 bases remained unmatched.

In this sample, this clonotype turned up a few times. The chain uses TRBV20-1 and TRBJ1-6, with D possibly TRBD1 on 6 matching bases. V shed 3 bases and J shed 8 bases, with 11 bases lying between them. Germline loops: CDR1 DFQATT, CDR2 SNEGSKA (reference sequence). The CDR3 covers 13 residues. The CDR3 loop is CSARQGIDSPLHF. The CDR3 nucleotides are TGCAGTGCTAGGCAGGGGATTGATTCACCCCTCCACTTT.

V and J are TRBV7-3 and TRBJ2-1; 13 positions match TRBD2. CDR1 and CDR2 from the germline V gene are SGHTA and FQGTGA. V was pared by 5 bases and J by 4 bases, with 2 bases of the junction left unmatched. The length of the CDR3 is 15 residues. The CDR3, as DNA: TGTGCCAGCAGCAGACTAGCGGGAGGTTACAATGAGCAGTTCTTC. It yields the protein CASSRLAGGYNEQFF.

The CDR3 nucleotides are TGTGCCAGCAGCGATGGAGACTTCCCTAGCACAGATACGCAGTATTTT. Translated: CASSDGDFPSTDTQYF. This sequence joins TRBV19 and TRBJ2-3; D gene uncertain. CDR1 is LNHDA and CDR2 is SQIVND in the germline V gene (reference sequence). Trimming stripped 9 bases from V and 0 bases from J, with 19 bases between. This CDR3 region has 16 residues.

V is TRBV5-1 and J is TRBJ2-7; D is possibly TRBD1 (6 bases). V was cut by 0 bases and J by 2 bases, with 12 bases left in between. CDR1 and CDR2 (germline): SGHRS, YFSETQ. This CDR3 has 15 residues. The CDR3 loop is CASSLVFRGPYEQYF. The CDR3 nucleotides read TGCGCCAGCAGCTTGGTATTCAGGGGCCCCTACGAGCAGTACTTC.

This clonotype was picked up one time. The rearrangement joins TRBV20-1 to TRBJ2-7; D remains unclear. This CDR3 comprises 11 residues. Germline CDR1 reads DFQATT; CDR2 reads SNEGSKA (reference sequence). V lost 7 bases to trimming and J lost 2 bases, with 9 bases between them. The CDR3 here is CSVSQTYEQYF. The CDR3, as DNA: TGCAGTGTTTCCCAGACCTACGAGCAGTACTTC.

This clonotype was detected only once. The rearrangement links TRBV21-1 to TRBJ2-5. TRBV21-1 is listed as a pseudogene. This CDR3 is 15 amino acids long. The CDR3: CASSHRFPLQETQYF. In DNA form, the CDR3 reads TGTGCCAGCAGCCACCGATTTCCTTTACAAGAGACCCAGTACTTC.

The rearrangement joins TRBV20-1 to TRBJ2-3, with a possible D match to TRBD2 (7 bases). The V end lost 0 bases, the J end lost 2 bases, and 15 bases lay between the germline ends. The CDR3 runs 16 residues. Germline V CDR1 and CDR2: DFQATT, SNEGSKA (reference sequence). The CDR3 reads CSAREWAGADTDTQYF. Written as DNA, the CDR3 is TGCAGTGCTAGAGAATGGGCGGGGGCAGACACAGATACGCAGTATTTT.

The J gene is TRBJ2-1, the V gene TRBV18; 8 bases map to TRBD2. The CDR3 covers 15 residues. The junction had 8 bases not matched to a gene; V was cut back by 4 bases and J by 6 bases. Germline values: CDR1 KGHSH, CDR2 LQKENI. CDR3 sequence reads: CASSLRPAGVNEQFF. The CDR3 nucleotides are TGTGCCAGCTCACTGCGACCAGCGGGGGTCAATGAGCAGTTCTTC.

This clonotype has a count of ten or more. V is TRBV7-2 and J is TRBJ2-6, with D uncertain. V lost 8 bases to trimming and J lost 0 bases, with 5 bases between them. This CDR3 comprises 13 residues. Germline V gene lookup returns CDR1 SGHTA and CDR2 FQGNSA. CDR3 sequence: CASRDSGANVLTF. The CDR3 DNA reads TGTGCCAGCCGCGACTCTGGGGCCAACGTCCTGACTTTC.

This clonotype has a handful of counts. This chain links TRBV5-1 with TRBJ2-3; D unclear. This CDR3 region has 13 residues. V lost 4 bases and J lost 0, with 6 bases in between. The V gene's germline CDR1 is SGHRS and CDR2 YFSETQ. The CDR3 DNA follows: TGCGCCAGCAGCCGATGGAGCACAGATACGCAGTATTTT. Protein: CASSRWSTDTQYF.